The T cell receptor beta chain described here comes from a study of T cell clonotyping in hematopoietic cell transplantation. Here immunoSEQ multiplex PCR was the method, and the copy in TCRdb shows in-frame clones only, minus some. The data show about 36,000 clones, approximately 88% seen once. CDR3 size: 14 residues. CDR1 and CDR2 from the germline V gene are SEHNR and FQNEAQ (reference sequence). V shed 4 bases and J shed 0 bases, with 10 bases lying between them. Sequencing was performed on peripheral blood mononuclear cells. The rearrangement links TRBV7-9 to TRBJ2-7, with D possibly being TRBD2 (6 bases). The clonotype originates from a middle-aged woman in good health. Some clones in this sample may be carry-over from other donors' samples. The CDR3 DNA reads as TGTGCCAGCAGCTCCGGGACTTTCTCCTACGAGCAGTACTTC. Translation gives CASSSGTFSYEQYF.